The clone carrying this T cell receptor beta chain was seen more than once but under ten times. Its antigen is currently unknown. One entry per CDR3 protein, called by TCRdb with MiXCR from the RT-PCR reads. Of 600,000 to 850,000 distinct CDR3 sequences detected, 14% appear once; the ten largest clones hold less than 9%. The ends lost 4 bases at V and 4 bases at J; junction bases unmatched: 5. Germline V CDR1 and CDR2: LGHDT, YNNKEL (reference sequence). CDR3 size: 15 residues. This entry belongs to a study of response to subunit inactivated influenza vaccine. Broader study findings: With each seasonal influenza vaccination, the authors suggested, few new T cells are recruited.

The input for sequencing was PBMCs from blood, taken 14 to 15 days before vaccination. This receptor was taken from a man aged 45-60 years who received an inactivated influenza vaccine. The chain carries TRBV3-1 and TRBJ2-1; 9 bases map to TRBD2. CDR3 residues: CASSRASGGYNEQFF. Here the CDR3 DNA reads TGTGCCAGCAGCCGGGCCAGCGGGGGGTACAATGAGCAGTTCTTC.